This TCR beta chain derives from a study of cytomegalovirus exposure and HLA in healthy donors (dated by TCRdb to the late 2010s). For the wider study: According to an earlier analysis of around 600 of the donors, 150 million to 200 million T cells yielded approximately 120 million unique TCR beta sequences and roughly 280 Gb of sequence data. High-throughput TCR immunosequencing, statistical association of individual TCRs with disease status, and machine learning were combined to predict cytomegalovirus infection status. Every discovery cohort repertoire had been produced on one sequencing platform. A later genetic analysis took genome-wide SNP genotypes for 398 of the 666 donors and used that subset as a discovery cohort. Typing coverage differed by locus: A, B, C, DRB1 and DQB1 were typed in about 629-630 donors, DQA1 in 500 to 550, DPA1 in 600 to 610, and DPB1 in 472. Four or five DR-DQ haplotypes were handled as single units for association and clustering because linkage in the cohort was strong. Of the roughly 430 genotyped donors, about 80% fell in the genetic ancestry cluster associated with self-reported Caucasian donors. Roughly 300 gigabases of sequencing data and around 90 million unique TCR sequences made up an early release that covered several hundred HLA-typed donors. Using immunosequencing, the study profiled T cell repertoires from around 680 subjects and related those repertoires to cytomegalovirus serostatus. Alongside the repertoire data, information on donor age, sex, ethnicity and CMV serostatus was compiled. Rather than drawing on any new phenotypic data, the later analysis identified candidate immune exposures from TCR beta sequences and the way those sequences occurred across donors. On average, 235,054 unique TCR beta nucleotide sequences were sequenced per donor among about 400 genotyped donors of the cohort, with roughly a sixth of those sequences being non-productive. In a later analysis, previously published TCR beta repertoires from fewer than 750 donors were re-analyzed and high-resolution HLA genotyping was added so that TCR occurrence patterns could be studied. The aim of the study was to test whether cataloging public T cell receptors could identify signatures of past pathogen exposure. Class I and class II HLA loci were covered by the typing at four-digit resolution. In an earlier analysis of 587 of the donors, high-throughput TCR beta sequencing was used to judge whether each TCR beta V gene segment behaved as functional or pseudogenic. A separate validation cohort of more than 100 different subjects was used in addition to the roughly 700-subject first cohort.

On this clone: The clone's antigen remains unknown. The sample holds no much larger clone one base away, and base qualities are not on file.

The cohort comprised several hundred healthy bone marrow donors. At the time of sampling, every cohort member was nominally healthy, though immune exposures that went unrecorded were likely present. The donor was CMV seronegative and was included in the group of a few hundred seronegative cohort members. Each donor provided a peripheral blood sample, and peripheral blood mononuclear cells were used for TCR beta sequencing. Genomic DNA extraction from the blood cell samples was performed with the Qiagen DNeasy Blood Extraction Kit. CDR1 and CDR2 are drawn from the germline V gene (reference sequence): SEHNR, FQNEAQ. V loses 5 bases of germline sequence and J loses 6 bases, and the interval between the two ends is 11 bases. The CDR3 spans 12 residues, from the cysteine through the phenylalanine. The retained sequence is limited to the CDR3, 36 bases, with the frame set at the first base. Library preparation was by the immunoSEQ multiplex PCR assay. A mixture of 60 forward primers for TCR Vbeta segments and 13 reverse primers for TCR Jbeta segments was used in the multiplex PCR. Amplification of the CDR3 region of rearranged TCR beta genes was performed with a multiplex PCR assay on genomic DNA. The Illumina HiSeq System was used to sequence the amplified TCR beta libraries as 87-base-pair reads. In the paper's pipeline: In a later analysis, tens of millions of unique TCR beta chains were counted across the 500 to 850 repertoires, and roughly 10 million of these chains were shared by at least two donors. To remove PCR and sequencing errors, raw reads were error-corrected and collapsed into unique sequences using a nearest-neighbor algorithm that merged closely related sequences. Alignment of CDR3 sequences to IMGT reference sequences was used to assign V, D and J gene segments. For a sequence to be retained, at least a six-nucleotide match to both a V gene segment and a J gene segment was required. A rearrangement counted as productive if the CDR3 had no stop codons and remained in frame with V and J, and every other rearrangement counted as non-productive. Following IMGT convention, CDR3 was defined as the stretch from the second conserved V-encoded cysteine to the conserved J-encoded phenylalanine. Sequences without an unambiguous match to a single V gene segment were excluded from the earlier analysis of several hundred of the donors. An earlier analysis of fewer than 750 of the donors classified V segments as functional when productive rearrangements were above 56.7% and as segregating when the standard deviation between donors was above 5%. A statistical classification framework was built to diagnose cytomegalovirus status from the catalog of TCR beta chain sequences. In a later analysis, TCR nucleotide sequences were compared against IMGT/GENE-DB human TR gene sequences so that V and J genes could be assigned. The TCRdist pipeline was used in a later analysis to assign CDR3 sequences and most-parsimonious VDJ recombination scenarios. In a later analysis, each TCR beta chain was defined by its CDR3 amino acid sequence together with its V-gene family, and reads lacking a unique V-gene family were excluded. As a way to deal with suspected cross-contamination and a sequencing artifact, a later analysis dropped 450 to 600 nucleotide sequences that were highly shared and had low generation probability. In a later analysis, a clonal expansion index for each public chain was calculated from normalized within-repertoire ranks of inferred template counts. Generation probabilities in a later analysis came from a VDJ recombination model fitted to out-of-frame rearrangements, and those results were checked against IGoR. A later analysis scored TCR-TCR, TCR-HLA and TCR-CMV co-occurrence with hypergeometric tests, applying a repertoire-size bias correction to TCR pairs. A later analysis estimated false discovery rates by permuting HLA or CMV assignments 20 times. In a later analysis, co-occurring TCRs were grouped using DBSCAN, with TCRdist sequence similarity added in when clustering inside HLA-allele-positive subsets. For co-occurrence clustering, repertoires with fewer than 30,000 or more than 120,000 public chains were excluded, along with about five repertoires with anomalous nucleotide sharing. TCRdb provides this immuneACCESS table in a form limited to in-frame rearrangements. Some clones are lacking; in checked studies, under half of them reflect an unresolved V gene, and why the rest are absent is not known. The V and J calls and clone size were taken over from that table, and D and trimming were inferred from the DNA. A total of tens of thousands of clones appear in this sample, approximately 68% of them only once. The top ten hold just under 6.5% of the sample.

Results and caveats for the whole study, not just this receptor: This cohort had only TCR beta chains sequenced, and the lack of alpha or paired-chain data limited which features could be detected. Immune exposure information for the cohort was limited to CMV serostatus. Several of the top co-occurrence clusters appeared to be linked to parvovirus B19, influenza, CMV and Epstein-Barr virus, according to a later analysis. A further reported finding was that TCR beta sequences accurately predicted the HLA-A and HLA-B alleles for most subjects in the first cohort. Some IMGT-functional V segments, including TRBV6-2 and TRBV6-3, could not be distinguished by the 87-base-pair reads and were therefore excluded. While some public TCRs were present in many individuals, most TCR sequences turned up only very rarely across donors. The authors suggested that the approach could potentially be generalized to other disease states and immunological phenotypes. Sequencing depth was assumed to be roughly uniform across donors in the presence/absence analyses, though that assumption may not hold. According to a later genetic analysis, donors in an Asian-associated ancestry cluster had fewer N-insertions in productive TCRs than the approximately 630-donor mean. In vitro tests confirmed that three of the cytomegalovirus-associated TCR beta chains recognize cytomegalovirus antigens. A group of highly shared sequence variants was considered likely to be a technical artifact of the sequencing pipeline. A later genetic analysis associated a missense DCLRE1C variant with V-gene and J-gene trimming of TCR beta chains, and an independent cohort replicated the association. In both the original and validation cohorts, the classifier was reported to diagnose cytomegalovirus status with high specificity and sensitivity. In a later analysis, HLA-associated TCR beta chains were found to be more clonally expanded and to have lower generation probabilities than equally common non-associated chains. In a later analysis, the rate of TCR association differed among HLA loci, with DRB1 alleles having the most associated TCRs and HLA-C alleles having the fewest. Most CMV-associated TCR beta chains appeared to be HLA-restricted in a later analysis, and the HLA associations seemed to be driven largely by CMV exposure. Because some donors lacked HLA typing at each locus, the association tests relied only on the typed subset. The study gave a list of some 150 TCR beta chains associated with cytomegalovirus. The earlier analysis of approximately 560 of the donors excluded 15 to 20 rarely observed V segments, including chromosome 9 orphons, because counts were too low. Assigning TCR associations to individual alleles was difficult when HLA alleles, especially DR and DQ, strongly co-occurred. Correlated functional status among segregating V segments might reflect linkage disequilibrium, but an unknown experimental factor could not be ruled out. In an earlier analysis of some 540 of the donors, most TCR beta V segments appeared in productive rearrangements about 90% or about 30% of the time, broadly matching IMGT annotations. At a false discovery rate of 0.05, a later analysis linked roughly 17,000 TCR beta sequences to specific HLA alleles.

Input material: PBMCs. The clonotype originates from a man aged 25 to 40 in good health and CMV-seronegative. This chain is built from TRBV7-9 and TRBJ2-7, with no confident D gene call. The encoded CDR3 is CASSLQAGEQYF. Here is the DNA: TGTGCCAGCAGCCTCCAGGCTGGCGAGCAGTACTTC.